The present T cell receptor beta chain was sequenced within a study of OX40 agonist ivuxolimab in advanced cancers. Turning to the study itself: Partial responses were observed in three patients, of whom one had hepatocellular carcinoma and two had cutaneous melanoma.

Profiling relied on immunoSEQ multiplex PCR, and the TCRdb table lists in-frame clones only, not all of them. The sample lists about 32,000 clones, approximately 90% occurring once. Germline V lookup: CDR1 LNHDA, CDR2 SQIVND (reference sequence). Trimming took off 7 bases at V and 4 bases at J, with 13 bases between the two ends. This CDR3 contains 13 residues. This TCR came from an adult with an advanced solid tumor such as melanoma, head and neck, liver or kidney cancer. The input for sequencing was CD4+ or CD8+ T cells sorted from blood, taken in a trial of the OX40 agonist ivuxolimab. The rearrangement links TRBV19 to TRBJ1-1; D is ambiguous. This CDR3 is CASTPFPGTEAFF. In DNA, the CDR3 is TGTGCCAGTACCCCCTTCCCGGGCACTGAAGCTTTCTTT.